This TCR beta chain was documented in a study of radiotherapy plus CTLA-4 blockade in lung cancer. Study-wide context: Patients showed objective responses in 15% to 20% of cases and disease control in about 30%.

Generated by immunoSEQ multiplex PCR, the TCRdb table keeps only in-frame clones and is missing some. The sample consists of approximately 45,000 clones, 63% of them appearing once. Many counts were recorded for this clone. Antigen unknown. The length of the CDR3 is 15 residues. In germline, CDR1 is SGHTA, CDR2 FQGNSA. Trimming removed 1 base at V and 5 bases at J, with 11 bases between. Enrolled patients, whose metastatic non-small-cell lung cancer was chemo-refractory, received focal radiation plus CTLA-4 blockade with ipilimumab. Study-level points and caveats: Clones derived from tumor TCRs expanded in blood after radiotherapy plus ipilimumab. Reports state that early shifts in blood T cell clones, with interferon-beta, best predicted response.

This chain uses TRBV7-2 with TRBJ1-4, with D hard to call. The sample was peripheral blood, taken from a patient treated with radiotherapy plus ipilimumab. The sequence was obtained from a human donor with non-small cell lung cancer who had a partial response to radiotherapy plus ipilimumab. CDR3 bases: TGTGCCAGCAGCTTAGTCCGGGGTGGGAATGAAAAACTGTTTTTT. This codes for CASSLVRGGNEKLFF.